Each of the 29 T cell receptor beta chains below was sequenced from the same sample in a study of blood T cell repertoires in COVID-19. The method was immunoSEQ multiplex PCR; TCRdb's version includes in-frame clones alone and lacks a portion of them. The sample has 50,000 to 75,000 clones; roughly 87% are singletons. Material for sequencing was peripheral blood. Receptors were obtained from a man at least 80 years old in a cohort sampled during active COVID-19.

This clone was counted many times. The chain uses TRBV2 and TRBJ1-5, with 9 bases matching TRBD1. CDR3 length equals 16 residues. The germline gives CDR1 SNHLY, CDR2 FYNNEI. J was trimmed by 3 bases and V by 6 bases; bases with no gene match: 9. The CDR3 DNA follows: TGTGCCAGCAGAGCCCACAGGGGGCCTTCCAATCAGCCCCAGCATTTT. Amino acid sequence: CASRAHRGPSNQPQHF.

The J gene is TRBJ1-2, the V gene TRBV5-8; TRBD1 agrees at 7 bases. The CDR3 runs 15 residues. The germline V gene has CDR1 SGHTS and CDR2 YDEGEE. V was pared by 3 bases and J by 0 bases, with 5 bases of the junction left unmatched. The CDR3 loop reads CASSYPGQPNYGYTF. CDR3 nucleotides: TGTGCCAGCAGCTACCCGGGACAGCCTAACTATGGCTACACCTTC. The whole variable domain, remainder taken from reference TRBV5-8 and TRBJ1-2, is EAGVTQSPTHLIKTRGQQATLRCSPISGHTSVYWYQQALGLGLQFLLWYDEGEERNRGNFPPRFSGRQFPNYSSELNVNALELEDSALYLCASSYPGQPNYGYTFGSGTRLTVV.

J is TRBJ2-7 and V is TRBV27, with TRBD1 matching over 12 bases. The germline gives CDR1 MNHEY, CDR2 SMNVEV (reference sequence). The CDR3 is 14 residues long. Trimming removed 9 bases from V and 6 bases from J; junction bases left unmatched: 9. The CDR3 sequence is CASKRDRGRGEQYF. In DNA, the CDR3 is TGTGCCAGTAAAAGGGACAGGGGGCGAGGCGAGCAGTACTTC.

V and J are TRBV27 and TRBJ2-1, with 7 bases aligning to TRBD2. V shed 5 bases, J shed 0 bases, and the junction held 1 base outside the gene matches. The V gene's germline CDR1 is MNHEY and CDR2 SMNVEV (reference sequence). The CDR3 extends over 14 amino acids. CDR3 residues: CASSGGSSYNEQFF. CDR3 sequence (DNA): TGTGCCAGCAGTGGCGGGAGCTCCTACAATGAGCAGTTCTTC.

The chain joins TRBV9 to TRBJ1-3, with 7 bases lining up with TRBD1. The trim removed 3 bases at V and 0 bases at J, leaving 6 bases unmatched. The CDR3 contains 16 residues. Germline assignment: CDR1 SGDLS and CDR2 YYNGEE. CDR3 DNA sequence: TGTGCCAGCAGCGGAGGGGGCTTACGCTCTGGAAACACCATATATTTT. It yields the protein CASSGGGLRSGNTIYF.

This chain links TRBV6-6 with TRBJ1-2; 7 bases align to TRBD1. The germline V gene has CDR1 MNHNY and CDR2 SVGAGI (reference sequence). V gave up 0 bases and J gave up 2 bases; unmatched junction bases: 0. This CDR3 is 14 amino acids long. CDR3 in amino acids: CASSYSTGNYGYTF. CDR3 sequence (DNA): TGTGCCAGCAGTTACTCGACAGGGAACTATGGCTACACCTTC.

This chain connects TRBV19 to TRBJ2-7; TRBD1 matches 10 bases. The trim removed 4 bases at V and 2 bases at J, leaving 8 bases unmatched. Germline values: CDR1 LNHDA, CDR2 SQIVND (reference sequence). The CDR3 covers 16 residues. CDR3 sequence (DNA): TGTGCCAGTAGTAATCCTGGACAGGGGGGAACCTACGAGCAGTACTTC. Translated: CASSNPGQGGTYEQYF. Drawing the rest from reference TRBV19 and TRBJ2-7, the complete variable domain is DGGITQSPKYLFRKEGQNVTLSCEQNLNHDAMYWYRQDPGQGLRLIYYSQIVNDFQKGDIAEGYSVSREKKESFPLTVTSAQKNPTAFYLCASSNPGQGGTYEQYFGPGTRLTVT.

The CDR3 protein is CATRRGRGQEDTQYF. CDR3 DNA sequence: TGTGCCACCAGGCGCGGCAGGGGGCAGGAAGATACGCAGTATTTT. This sequence joins TRBV15 and TRBJ2-3; 8 bases fit TRBD1. After removal of 6 bases from V and 5 bases from J, the junction contained 10 bases not matched to a gene. From germline, CDR1 is LNHNV and CDR2 YYDKDF (reference sequence). The CDR3 contains 15 residues.

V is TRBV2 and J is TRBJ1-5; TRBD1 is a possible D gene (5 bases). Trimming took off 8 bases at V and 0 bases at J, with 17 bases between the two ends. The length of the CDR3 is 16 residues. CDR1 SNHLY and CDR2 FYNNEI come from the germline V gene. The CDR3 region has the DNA TGTGCCAGCGAACCCGAGGGAGGGGTTAGCAATCAGCCCCAGCATTTT. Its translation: CASEPEGGVSNQPQHF.

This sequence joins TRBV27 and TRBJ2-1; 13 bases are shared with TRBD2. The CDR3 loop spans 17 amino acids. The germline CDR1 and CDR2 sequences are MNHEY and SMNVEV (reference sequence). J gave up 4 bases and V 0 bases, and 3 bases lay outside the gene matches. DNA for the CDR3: TGTGCCAGCAGTTTATCCGGGACTAGCGGGATGTACAATGAGCAGTTCTTC. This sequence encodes CASSLSGTSGMYNEQFF.

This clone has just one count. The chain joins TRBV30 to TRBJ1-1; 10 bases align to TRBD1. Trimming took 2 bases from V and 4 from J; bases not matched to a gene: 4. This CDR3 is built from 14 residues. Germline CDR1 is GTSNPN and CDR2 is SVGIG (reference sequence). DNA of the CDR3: TGTGCCTGGAGTAGGACAGGGGGGAGCACTGAAGCTTTCTTT. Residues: CAWSRTGGSTEAFF.

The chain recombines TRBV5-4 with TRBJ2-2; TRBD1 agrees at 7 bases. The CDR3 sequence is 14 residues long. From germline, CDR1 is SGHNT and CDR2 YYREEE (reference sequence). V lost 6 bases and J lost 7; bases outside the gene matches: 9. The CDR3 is CASTPTGIDGELFF. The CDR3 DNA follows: TGTGCCAGCACCCCGACAGGGATTGACGGGGAGCTGTTTTTT.

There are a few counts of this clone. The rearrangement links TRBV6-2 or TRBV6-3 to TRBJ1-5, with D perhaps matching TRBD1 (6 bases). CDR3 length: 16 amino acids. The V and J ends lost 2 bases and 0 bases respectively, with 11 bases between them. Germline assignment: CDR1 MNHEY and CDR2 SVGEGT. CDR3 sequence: CASSYPGQYSNQPQHF. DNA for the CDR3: TGTGCCAGCAGTTACCCCGGACAGTATAGCAATCAGCCCCAGCATTTT.

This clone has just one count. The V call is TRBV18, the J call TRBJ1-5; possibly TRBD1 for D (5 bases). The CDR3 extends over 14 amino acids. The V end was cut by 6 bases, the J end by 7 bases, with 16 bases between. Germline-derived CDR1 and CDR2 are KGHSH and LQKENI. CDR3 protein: CASSPREGKQPQHF. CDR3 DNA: TGTGCCAGCTCTCCCAGGGAGGGGAAACAGCCCCAGCATTTT. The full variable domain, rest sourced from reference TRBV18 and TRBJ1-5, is NAGVMQNPRHLVRRRGQEARLRCSPMKGHSHVYWYRQLPEEGLKFMVYLQKENIIDESGMPKERFSAEFPKEGPSILRIQQVVRGDSAAYFCASSPREGKQPQHFGDGTRLSIL.

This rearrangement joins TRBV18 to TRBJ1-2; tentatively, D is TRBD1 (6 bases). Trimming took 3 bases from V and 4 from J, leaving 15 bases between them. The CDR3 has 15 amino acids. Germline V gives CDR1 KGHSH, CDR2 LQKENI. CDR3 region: CASSPPTGIVYGYTF. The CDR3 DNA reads TGTGCCAGCTCACCGCCTACAGGGATTGTCTATGGCTACACCTTC.

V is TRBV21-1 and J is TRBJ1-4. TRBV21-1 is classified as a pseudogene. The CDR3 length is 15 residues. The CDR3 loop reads CASSKERSSNEKLFF. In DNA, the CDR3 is TGTGCCAGCAGCAAAGAGAGGTCTTCTAATGAAAAACTGTTTTTT.

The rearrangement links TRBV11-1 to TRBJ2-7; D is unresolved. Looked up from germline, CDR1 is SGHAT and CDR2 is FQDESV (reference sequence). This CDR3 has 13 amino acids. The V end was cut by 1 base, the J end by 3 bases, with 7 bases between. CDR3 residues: CASSLVNSYEQYF. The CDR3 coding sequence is TGTGCCAGCAGCTTAGTCAACAGCTACGAGCAGTACTTC.

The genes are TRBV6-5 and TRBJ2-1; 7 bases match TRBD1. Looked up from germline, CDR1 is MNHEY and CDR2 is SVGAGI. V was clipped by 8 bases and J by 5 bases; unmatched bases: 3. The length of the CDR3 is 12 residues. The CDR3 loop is CASGGQDNEQFF. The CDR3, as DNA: TGTGCCAGCGGAGGACAGGACAATGAGCAGTTCTTC.

Here the CDR3 reads CASSSGQGRNTEAFF. The CDR3 DNA reads as TGTGCCAGCAGTTCGGGACAGGGTCGAAACACTGAAGCTTTCTTT. The chain combines TRBV6-6 with TRBJ1-1, with 9 bases that match TRBD1. The CDR3 sequence is 15 residues long. The germline V gene encodes CDR1 MNHNY and CDR2 SVGAGI (reference sequence). V lost 4 bases and J lost 2; bases outside the gene matches: 5.

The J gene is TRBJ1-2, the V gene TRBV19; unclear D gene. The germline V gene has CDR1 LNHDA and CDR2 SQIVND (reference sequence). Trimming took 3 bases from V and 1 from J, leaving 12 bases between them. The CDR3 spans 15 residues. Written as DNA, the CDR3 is TGTGCCAGTAGTATGTTCAGACACAATAACTATGGCTACACCTTC. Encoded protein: CASSMFRHNNYGYTF.

CDR3 protein: CASSTTSVNTGELFF. The CDR3 DNA reads TGCGCCAGCAGCACGACTAGCGTGAACACCGGGGAGCTGTTTTTT. The chain links TRBV5-1 to TRBJ2-2, with 8 bases aligning to TRBD2. CDR3 size: 15 residues. CDR1 is SGHRS, CDR2 YFSETQ, per germline. V gave up 4 bases and J gave up 1 base; unmatched junction bases: 3.

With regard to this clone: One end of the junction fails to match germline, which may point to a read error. The CDR3 region has the DNA TGTGCCAGCAGCCTAGCCTCGTTCTCTGGAAACACCATATATTTT. Protein sequence: CASSLASFSGNTIYF. The V and J genes are TRBV7-2 and TRBJ1-3, with no clear D. The germline V gene has CDR1 SGHTA and CDR2 FQGNSA. There are 15 residues in the CDR3.

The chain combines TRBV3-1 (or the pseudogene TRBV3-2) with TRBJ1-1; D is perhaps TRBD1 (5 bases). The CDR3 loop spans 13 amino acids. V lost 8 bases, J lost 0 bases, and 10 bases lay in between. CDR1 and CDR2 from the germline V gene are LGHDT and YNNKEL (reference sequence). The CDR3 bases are TGTGCCAGCGCCAGGGAAATGAACACTGAAGCTTTCTTT. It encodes CASAREMNTEAFF.

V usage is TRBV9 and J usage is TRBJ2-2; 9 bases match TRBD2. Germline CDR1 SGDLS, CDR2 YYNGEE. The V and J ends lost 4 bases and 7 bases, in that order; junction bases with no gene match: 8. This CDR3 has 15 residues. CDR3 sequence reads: CASSLSGRRGGELFF. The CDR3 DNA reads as TGTGCCAGCAGCTTGAGCGGGAGGAGGGGCGGGGAGCTGTTTTTT.

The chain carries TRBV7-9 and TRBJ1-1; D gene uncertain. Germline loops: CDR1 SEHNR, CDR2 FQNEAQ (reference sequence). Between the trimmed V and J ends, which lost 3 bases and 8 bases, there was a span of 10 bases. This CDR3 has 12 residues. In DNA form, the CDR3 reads TGTGCCAGCAGCTTCCTTACACGAGAAGCTTTCTTT. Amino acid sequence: CASSFLTREAFF.

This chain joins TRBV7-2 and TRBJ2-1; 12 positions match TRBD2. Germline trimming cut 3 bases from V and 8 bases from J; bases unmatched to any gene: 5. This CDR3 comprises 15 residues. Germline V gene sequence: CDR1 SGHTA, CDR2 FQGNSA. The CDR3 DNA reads TGTGCCAGCAGCTTCCAGACTAGCGGGAGCGATGAGCAGTTCTTC. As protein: CASSFQTSGSDEQFF.

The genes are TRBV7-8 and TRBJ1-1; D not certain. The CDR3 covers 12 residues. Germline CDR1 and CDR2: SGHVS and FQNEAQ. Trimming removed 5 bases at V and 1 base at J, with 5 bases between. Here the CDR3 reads CASSRGNTEAFF. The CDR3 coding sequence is TGTGCCAGCAGCCGCGGGAACACTGAAGCTTTCTTT.

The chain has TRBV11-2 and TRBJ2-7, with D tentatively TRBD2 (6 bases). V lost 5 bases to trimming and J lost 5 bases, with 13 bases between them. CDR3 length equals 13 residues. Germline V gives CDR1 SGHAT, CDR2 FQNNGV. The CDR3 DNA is TGTGCCAGCAGCCCTTCGGGACTTAACGAGCAGTACTTC. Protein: CASSPSGLNEQYF.

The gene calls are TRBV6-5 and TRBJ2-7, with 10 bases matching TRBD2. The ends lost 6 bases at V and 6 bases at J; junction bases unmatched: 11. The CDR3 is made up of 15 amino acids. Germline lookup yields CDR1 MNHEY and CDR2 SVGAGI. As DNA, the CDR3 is TGTGCCAGCAGGGGGAGCGGGAGGGCCTCTTCCGAGCAGTACTTC. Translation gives CASRGSGRASSEQYF.